This entry lists 17 T cell receptor beta chains sequenced from one sample in a study of radiation and T cells in renal cell carcinoma. Specified time point: blood 4 weeks post-SBRT, at nephrectomy. This sample's treatment: 15 Gy SBRT to primary tumor, nephrectomy 4 weeks later. Data came from immunoSEQ multiplex PCR; TCRdb stores just in-frame clones and leaves some out. The table records about 83,000 clones, over 80% of them present only once. The sequencing here drew on blood, taken from a patient whose treatment included radiotherapy and nephrectomy. These receptors were obtained from a woman in her sixties or seventies with renal cell carcinoma.

The chain carries TRBV7-2 and TRBJ1-1, with 8 bases matching TRBD1. In germline, CDR1 is SGHTA, CDR2 FQGNSA. V lost 5 bases, J lost 6 bases, and 11 bases stayed unmatched. This CDR3 comprises 15 residues. The CDR3 DNA sequence: TGTGCCAGCAGCCCCCGCTCCGGGACAGGAGCTGAAGCTTTCTTT. It translates to CASSPRSGTGAEAFF.

This chain uses TRBV2 with TRBJ2-7; either TRBD1 or TRBD2 may fit D (5 bases each). V lost 6 bases and J 3 bases, leaving 12 bases between the germline ends. Germline assignment: CDR1 SNHLY and CDR2 FYNNEI. The CDR3 loop spans 13 amino acids. The CDR3 here is CASRGRGGYEQYF. The CDR3 DNA reads as TGTGCCAGCAGAGGTCGGGGCGGCTACGAGCAGTACTTC. The entire variable domain, with the rest obtained from reference TRBV2 and TRBJ2-7, is as follows: EPEVTQTPSHQVTQMGQEVILRCVPISNHLYFYWYRQILGQKVEFLVSFYNNEISEKSEIFDDQFSVERPDGSNFTLKIRSTKLEDSAMYFCASRGRGGYEQYFGPGTRLTVT.

This clone was picked up a small number of times. The rearrangement joins TRBV5-4 to TRBJ1-1, with D uncertain. Trimming removed 5 bases at V and 0 bases at J, with 8 bases between. The CDR3 has 13 residues. Germline V gene lookup returns CDR1 SGHNT and CDR2 YYREEE (reference sequence). The CDR3 region is CASRRGMNTEAFF. The CDR3 coding sequence is TGTGCCAGCAGACGGGGTATGAACACTGAAGCTTTCTTT.

V usage is TRBV6-6 and J usage is TRBJ1-3, with D possibly matching TRBD1 (6 bases). V shed 0 bases and J shed 2 bases, with 11 bases lying between them. Germline lookup yields CDR1 MNHNY and CDR2 SVGAGI (reference sequence). CDR3 size: 16 residues. For the CDR3, the DNA is TGTGCCAGCAGTTACTCAACGGGACACACTGGAAACACCATATATTTT. As protein: CASSYSTGHTGNTIYF.

J is TRBJ2-3 and V is TRBV27, with 12 nucleotides matching TRBD2. J was trimmed by 2 bases and V by 7 bases; bases with no gene match: 13. Germline V gives CDR1 MNHEY, CDR2 SMNVEV (reference sequence). CDR3 length equals 18 residues. In DNA form, the CDR3 reads TGTGCCAGCACTTCGACTAGCGGGGGCCAGGGTCCCACAGATACGCAGTATTTT. Its translation: CASTSTSGGQGPTDTQYF.

The chain combines TRBV19 with TRBJ2-1; a possible D gene is TRBD2 (6 bases). Germline values: CDR1 LNHDA, CDR2 SQIVND (reference sequence). This CDR3 contains 15 residues. Trimming cost V 3 bases and J 4 bases, with 13 bases left between them. The CDR3, as DNA: TGTGCCAGTAGTATCTACGCGGGGACTTACAATGAGCAGTTCTTC. As protein: CASSIYAGTYNEQFF.

The genes are TRBV5-1 and TRBJ2-5; 10 bases align to TRBD1. The J call is in doubt because the DNA end fits TRBJ2-7 better. The CDR3 contains 15 residues. CDR1 and CDR2 (germline): SGHRS, YFSETQ. CDR3 region: CASSLGPGQGYEQYF. The CDR3 region has the DNA TGCGCCAGCAGCTTGGGGCCGGGACAGGGGTACGAGCAGTACTTC.

The CDR3 sequence is CASIVDRGNSPLHF. The CDR3 DNA follows: TGTGCCAGTATCGTTGATCGGGGGAATTCACCCCTCCACTTT. V and J are TRBV2 and TRBJ1-6; D perhaps matches TRBD1 (5 bases). The V gene lost 9 bases and the J gene lost 7 bases, with 16 bases spanning the gap. The V gene's germline CDR1 is SNHLY and CDR2 FYNNEI. The length of the CDR3 is 14 residues.

The gene calls are TRBV4-1 and TRBJ1-5, with D possibly being TRBD1 (5 bases). This CDR3 is built from 14 residues. Between the trimmed V and J ends, which lost 1 base and 3 bases, there was a span of 7 bases. The germline CDR1 and CDR2 sequences are MGHRA and YSYEKL. The CDR3 region has the DNA TGCGCCAGCAGCCAAGCAGGGCTCAATCAGCCCCAGCATTTT. This translates into CASSQAGLNQPQHF.

The chain links TRBV28 to TRBJ2-2; D ambiguous. CDR1 and CDR2 from the germline V gene are MDHEN and SYDVKM. The CDR3 extends over 15 amino acids. V was pared by 1 base and J by 2 bases, with 8 bases between. DNA for the CDR3: TGTGCCAGCAGTTTATATCCGGAAAACACCGGGGAGCTGTTTTTT. Its translation: CASSLYPENTGELFF.

The chain joins TRBV5-4 to TRBJ1-6, with 8 bases aligning to TRBD1. The CDR3 loop spans 15 amino acids. Germline CDR1 SGHNT, CDR2 YYREEE (reference sequence). With V trimmed by 2 bases and J by 4 bases, 2 bases remained unmatched. The CDR3 coding sequence is TGTGCCAGCAGCTTTGACAGGGGATATAATTCACCCCTCCACTTT. Amino acids: CASSFDRGYNSPLHF. Using reference TRBV5-4 and TRBJ1-6 for the parts outside the CDR3, the full variable domain is ETGVTQSPTHLIKTRGQQVTLRCSSQSGHNTVSWYQQALGQGPQFIFQYYREEENGRGNFPPRFSGLQFPNYSSELNVNALELDDSALYLCASSFDRGYNSPLHFGNGTRLTVT.

V gene TRBV5-1 combines with J gene TRBJ2-3; 7 nucleotides line up with TRBD1. Trimming at V came to 4 bases and at J to 2 bases, leaving 4 bases not matched to a gene. The germline CDR1 and CDR2 sequences are SGHRS and YFSETQ. The CDR3 length is 14 residues. The CDR3 loop reads CASSPGQNTDTQYF. The DNA for the CDR3 is TGCGCCAGCAGCCCGGGACAGAACACAGATACGCAGTATTTT.

In this sample, this clone turned up a few times. The chain has TRBV25-1 and TRBJ1-2; D is ambiguous. CDR1 is MGHDK and CDR2 is SYGVNS in the germline V gene. The CDR3 length is 12 residues. With 3 bases removed from V and 5 bases from J, the gap between germline ends came to 7 bases. For the CDR3, the DNA is TGTGCCAGCAGTGATGGCAGTTATGGCTACACCTTC. This translates into CASSDGSYGYTF.

This sequence joins TRBV9 and TRBJ2-2; D not certain. V shed 0 bases and J shed 4 bases, with 7 bases lying between them. Germline values: CDR1 SGDLS, CDR2 YYNGEE. This CDR3 spans 14 amino acids. CDR3: CASSVGHPTGELFF. As DNA, the CDR3 is TGTGCCAGCAGCGTAGGGCACCCCACCGGGGAGCTGTTTTTT.

The chain carries TRBV5-5 and TRBJ1-4; no reliable D call. V lost 0 bases, J lost 8 bases, and 8 bases lay in between. Germline values: CDR1 SGHKS, CDR2 YYEKEE (reference sequence). The CDR3 has 13 residues. As DNA, the CDR3 is TGTGCCAGCAGCTTGGAATCGGTGGAAAAACTGTTTTTT. This gives the protein CASSLESVEKLFF.

This clone was counted a few times. CDR3 region: CASSESRGRTEAFF. The CDR3 nucleotides are TGCGCCAGCAGTGAGTCAAGGGGAAGGACTGAAGCTTTCTTT. V usage is TRBV10-1 and J usage is TRBJ1-1, with D tentatively TRBD1 (5 bases). V lost 0 bases and J lost 5, with 10 bases in between. The germline gives CDR1 WNHNN, CDR2 SYGVQD (reference sequence). The CDR3 totals 14 residues.

The rearrangement uses TRBV6-6 and TRBJ2-1, with a tentative D call TRBD1 (5 bases). The CDR3 totals 15 residues. The germline gives CDR1 MNHNY, CDR2 SVGAGI (reference sequence). V lost 0 bases and J 4 bases, leaving 10 bases between the germline ends. CDR3 nucleotides: TGTGCCAGCAGTTACTCAGGCCAGGGATACAATGAGCAGTTCTTC. Protein: CASSYSGQGYNEQFF.